Following are 15 T cell receptor beta chains from one sample sequenced in a study of naive and memory T cell subsets. An equimolar mix of two oligonucleotides served as the beta constant-region primer for TRBC1 and TRBC2. One entry per CDR3 protein, called by TCRdb with MiXCR from the UMI-ligation and nested PCR reads. This sample has under 100,000 distinct CDR3 sequences, with 7% found just once. Sequencing used central memory CD4+ T cells from blood. These receptors were obtained from a human donor in good health.

This clonotype was seen at least ten times. The chain carries TRBV7-2 and TRBJ2-7; 13 bases fit TRBD2. The CDR3 covers 16 residues. V shed 5 bases, J shed 1 base, and the junction held 5 bases outside the gene matches. Looked up from germline, CDR1 is SGHTA and CDR2 is FQGNSA. DNA for the CDR3: TGTGCCAGCAGCGGAGTGGGACTAGCGGGGTCCTACGAGCAGTACTTC. It codes for CASSGVGLAGSYEQYF.

Comments on this clonotype: A clone one base away is much larger, so this may be a read error. The chain joins TRBV6-6 to TRBJ2-3; 8 bases line up with TRBD2. The junction had 4 bases not matched to a gene; V was cut back by 7 bases and J by 4 bases. This CDR3 contains 13 residues. Germline-derived CDR1 and CDR2 are MNHNY and SVGAGI (reference sequence). The CDR3 sequence is CASMRGVADTQYF. The CDR3 DNA sequence: TGTGCCAGCATGCGGGGGGTCGCAGATACGCAGTATTTT.

This clonotype came up a few times. The gene calls are TRBV27 and TRBJ2-2; TRBD1 matches 7 bases. The V segment lost 9 bases and the J segment 4 bases; nucleotides outside the gene matches: 11. The CDR3 totals 15 residues. Germline loops: CDR1 MNHEY, CDR2 SMNVEV (reference sequence). CDR3: CASRQTGMSTGELFF. In DNA, the CDR3 is TGTGCCAGTCGACAGACAGGGATGAGCACCGGGGAGCTGTTTTTT.

This clonotype has at least ten counts. The rearrangement joins TRBV5-1 to TRBJ1-2; a possible D gene is TRBD1 (5 bases). The germline V gene has CDR1 SGHRS and CDR2 YFSETQ. There are 13 residues in the CDR3. V lost 0 bases and J lost 6, with 9 bases in between. CDR3 region: CASSLVDSNGYTF. The CDR3 nucleotides are TGCGCCAGCAGCTTGGTCGACAGCAATGGCTACACCTTC.

The V and J genes are TRBV6-5 and TRBJ2-1, with 14 bases fitting TRBD2. The length of the CDR3 is 15 residues. In germline, CDR1 is MNHEY, CDR2 SVGAGI. V gave up 4 bases and J gave up 4 bases; unmatched junction bases: 0. The CDR3 protein is CASSWTSGRYNEQFF. DNA for the CDR3: TGTGCCAGCAGTTGGACTAGCGGGAGGTACAATGAGCAGTTCTTC.

Points on this clonotype: Germline and junction disagree at one end, which may indicate a read error. This chain uses TRBV12-3 or TRBV12-4 with TRBJ2-3; 11 nucleotides agree with TRBD2. This CDR3 contains 14 residues. CDR3 sequence reads: CARSLGLAADTQYF. DNA for the CDR3: TGTGCCAGAAGTTTGGGACTAGCGGCAGATACGCAGTATTTT.

This clonotype was picked up many times. The chain joins TRBV20-1 to TRBJ1-5; D remains unclear. V lost 1 base and J 3 bases, leaving 7 bases between the germline ends. Germline CDR1 is DFQATT and CDR2 is SNEGSKA (reference sequence). This CDR3 comprises 13 residues. The CDR3 loop reads CSARVQFNQPQHF. CDR3 nucleotide sequence: TGCAGTGCTAGAGTGCAATTCAATCAGCCCCAGCATTTT.

This chain uses TRBV6-2 or TRBV6-3 with TRBJ2-5, with D perhaps matching TRBD2 (6 bases). Deletions cut 5 bases from V and 2 bases from J, with 12 bases between. In germline, CDR1 is MNHEY, CDR2 SVGEGT. The CDR3 spans 14 residues. CDR3 sequence: CASSDRGYQETQYF. The CDR3 DNA reads TGTGCCAGCAGTGATCGGGGGTATCAAGAGACCCAGTACTTC.

This clonotype was detected ten times or more. The chain recombines TRBV10-3 with TRBJ1-4, with D perhaps TRBD1 (5 bases). This CDR3 is built from 12 residues. V lost 9 bases, J lost 5 bases, and 10 bases lay in between. Germline V gene sequence: CDR1 ENHRY, CDR2 SYGVKD. The CDR3 region has the DNA TGTGCCATAGCCAGGGAAAATGAAAAACTGTTTTTT. Residues: CAIARENEKLFF.

In this sample, this clonotype turned up many times. The chain combines TRBV3-1 with TRBJ2-7; D gene uncertain. V lost 1 base and J lost 4, with 2 bases in between. Germline assignment: CDR1 LGHDT and CDR2 YNNKEL (reference sequence). The CDR3 has 11 amino acids. CDR3 sequence: CASSQVYEQYF. In nucleotides, the CDR3 is TGTGCCAGCAGCCAAGTATACGAGCAGTACTTC.

This clonotype was seen a single time. One base away lies a much larger clone, so this may be a sequencing read error. The chain couples TRBV29-1 to TRBJ1-2; the D gene is possibly TRBD1 (6 bases). The CDR3 is made up of 11 amino acids. V lost 6 bases to trimming and J lost 7 bases, with 12 bases between them. Germline V gene data show CDR1 as SQVTM and CDR2 as ANQGSEA. The CDR3 nucleotides are TGCAGCGTAACAGGGTGGCCTGGCTACACCTTC. It yields the protein CSVTGWPGYTF.

This clonotype came up many times. The chain employs TRBV6-2 or TRBV6-3 and TRBJ2-1; TRBD1 agrees at 8 bases. The J segment lost 7 bases and the V segment lost 7 bases, leaving 9 bases of the junction unmatched. The CDR3 has 14 amino acids. Germline CDR1 and CDR2: MNHEY and SVGEGT. The chain's CDR3 is CASKRQGYYNEQFF. In DNA, the CDR3 is TGTGCCAGCAAAAGACAGGGGTACTATAATGAGCAGTTCTTC.

This clonotype was counted at least ten times. The chain is built from TRBV20-1 and TRBJ2-1; D call uncertain. Germline V gene lookup returns CDR1 DFQATT and CDR2 SNEGSKA (reference sequence). There are 15 residues in the CDR3. V was trimmed by 6 bases and J by 6 bases, leaving 21 bases between them. DNA for the CDR3: TGCAGTGCCCCCGGCACACCCGGGTATATCAATGAGCAGTTCTTC. As protein: CSAPGTPGYINEQFF.

This clonotype was detected ten times or more. The chain uses TRBV5-1 and TRBJ2-5, with 8 bases aligning to TRBD1. The CDR3 loop spans 14 amino acids. Germline V gives CDR1 SGHRS, CDR2 YFSETQ. The ends lost 4 bases at V and 1 base at J; junction bases unmatched: 3. CDR3 residues: CASSEGQGQETQYF. CDR3 DNA: TGCGCCAGCAGCGAAGGACAGGGCCAAGAGACCCAGTACTTC.

The genes are TRBV30 and TRBJ1-1, with D uncertain. V was cut by 4 bases and J by 0 bases, with 6 bases left in between. This CDR3 has 12 amino acids. Germline V gene sequence: CDR1 GTSNPN, CDR2 SVGIG (reference sequence). CDR3 bases: TGTGCCTGGAATCGAATGAACACTGAAGCTTTCTTT. Protein sequence: CAWNRMNTEAFF.